This T cell receptor (beta chain) was retrieved from a study of T cell repertoires in cytomegalovirus infection (dated by TCRdb to the late 2010s). Regarding the study in general: Alongside well-studied HLA-B-restricted epitopes, the peptide stimulations were aimed at recently identified HLA-C-restricted CMV epitopes, whose presentation resists viral immunomodulation. Donor HLA type was relevant to the analysis, because carriage of CMV infection together with the matching HLA type was indicated by public TCR beta signatures.

The study at large found these results: In both this cohort and an independent approximately 400-donor cohort, the cumulative frequency of public TCR beta family members distinguished carriers of CMV infection plus the relevant HLA type. The ex vivo response was dominated by HLA-C-restricted CMV-specific TCR beta clonotypes, and the single most frequent clonotype in two of eight donors was supplied by these HLA-C-restricted clonotypes.

The sample's treatment or condition label is to be understood as: in vitro stimulation with specific CMV peptide epitopes to enrich CMV-specific T cells. This clonotype was seen a few times. Its cognate antigen has yet to be identified. Nothing much larger sits one base from this clone, and base qualities are not available. The sample was run on an Illumina HiSeq 1500. Using fastp trimming at Q25 and MiXCR clonotype assembly, TCRdb reanalyzed the public sequencing data and kept in-frame beta chains. Each entry merges the rows of one CDR3 protein and shows their most common DNA and genes. For this sample there are approximately 990,000 distinct CDR3 sequences; about a third appear just once. The top ten clones comprise 13% of the sample. From cysteine to phenylalanine, the CDR3 is 11 amino acids long. The only DNA kept is the CDR3, 33 bases in frame from the first base. CDR1 and CDR2 are read off the germline V gene as SQVTM and ANQGSEA. The V and J ends are trimmed by 4 bases and 5 bases, leaving 8 bases between them.

Recombination connected TRBV29-1 to TRBJ1-2; no D gene can be assigned with confidence. This TCR came from a human donor in good health (CMV status not recorded). Some clones in this sample may be carry-over from other donors' samples. This specimen was cultured CD8+ T cells from PBMCs, taken from culture after CMV antigen stimulation. The encoded CDR3 is CSVGANYGYTF. The DNA sequence is TGCAGCGTTGGGGCGAATTATGGCTACACCTTC.